The 26 T cell receptor beta chains below were found in one sample sequenced in a study of blood T cell repertoires in COVID-19. Sequenced by immunoSEQ multiplex PCR; TCRdb stores in-frame clones only, minus some. The table includes under 150,000 clones, approximately 90% detected once. Sequencing was done on a sample of peripheral blood. All receptors come from a man aged 45 to 65 with active or convalescent COVID-19.

This sequence joins TRBV28 and TRBJ2-7, with D perhaps matching TRBD1 (5 bases). V lost 2 bases to trimming and J lost 2 bases, with 16 bases between them. CDR1 is MDHEN, CDR2 SYDVKM, per germline. The CDR3 runs to 16 residues. The CDR3: CASSLRFSDSPYEQYF. Written as DNA, the CDR3 is TGTGCCAGCAGTTTAAGGTTCAGTGACAGTCCCTACGAGCAGTACTTC.

The gene calls are TRBV7-9 and TRBJ2-3, with D perhaps TRBD2 (5 bases). Looked up from germline, CDR1 is SEHNR and CDR2 is FQNEAQ (reference sequence). V was clipped by 5 bases and J by 2 bases, with 11 bases between them. The CDR3 length is 14 residues. The CDR3 DNA is TGTGCCAGCAGCCCTAGCAGAACCACAGATACGCAGTATTTT. This translates into CASSPSRTTDTQYF.

About this clone itself: This CDR3 is also generated by other DNA sequences in the sample. V and J are TRBV2 and TRBJ1-6; D not resolved. The CDR3 runs to 14 residues. CDR1 is SNHLY and CDR2 is FYNNEI in the germline V gene. Deletions cut 1 base from V and 6 bases from J, with 7 bases between. CDR3 amino acids: CASSEGRINSPLHF. DNA for the CDR3: TGTGCCAGCAGTGAAGGCAGAATTAATTCACCCCTCCACTTT.

V and J are TRBV28 and TRBJ2-1; 9 positions agree with TRBD1. The ends lost 5 bases at V and 4 bases at J; junction bases unmatched: 9. This CDR3 is 16 amino acids long. Germline V lookup: CDR1 MDHEN, CDR2 SYDVKM. CDR3 in amino acids: CASSLTGTGIYNEQFF. The CDR3 DNA sequence: TGTGCCAGCAGTCTTACCGGGACAGGGATATACAATGAGCAGTTCTTC. Filled out from reference TRBV28 and TRBJ2-1, the complete variable domain reads DVKVTQSSRYLVKRTGEKVFLECVQDMDHENMFWYRQDPGLGLRLIYFSYDVKMKEKGDIPEGYSVSREKKERFSLILESASTNQTSMYLCASSLTGTGIYNEQFFGPGTRLTVL.

The rearrangement uses TRBV30 and TRBJ1-5, with 7 bases lining up with TRBD1. V lost 0 bases to trimming and J lost 2 bases; unmatched junction nucleotides: 7. This CDR3 is built from 16 residues. The germline V gene encodes CDR1 GTSNPN and CDR2 SVGIG (reference sequence). The CDR3 bases are TGTGCCTGGAGTGTAAAGGGGGCGCGAGGCAATCAGCCCCAGCATTTT. Residues: CAWSVKGARGNQPQHF.

V and J are TRBV25-1 and TRBJ2-3, with TRBD2 matching over 8 bases. This CDR3 region has 16 residues. CDR1 and CDR2 (germline): MGHDK, SYGVNS. V trimming: 4 bases; J trimming: 2 bases; junction bases outside the gene matches: 8. Here the CDR3 reads CASSATSGWLTDTQYF. The CDR3 region has the DNA TGTGCCAGCAGTGCAACTAGCGGATGGCTCACAGATACGCAGTATTTT.

The V call is TRBV29-1, the J call TRBJ2-7; TRBD2 aligns across 7 bases. CDR3 length: 12 residues. CDR1 SQVTM and CDR2 ANQGSEA come from the germline V gene. The trim removed 3 bases at V and 2 bases at J, leaving 1 base unmatched. This CDR3 reads CSVEGGAYEQYF. The CDR3 DNA reads TGCAGCGTTGAGGGAGGGGCCTACGAGCAGTACTTC.

This chain joins TRBV14 and TRBJ1-4; D might be TRBD1 (5 bases). Germline V gives CDR1 SGHDN, CDR2 FVKESK. Trimming shortened V by 4 bases and J by 11 bases, and 20 bases separated the two germline ends. This CDR3 comprises 15 residues. CDR3 sequence reads: CASSRRGRSTEKLFF. The CDR3 coding sequence is TGTGCCAGCAGCCGGAGGGGCAGGAGCACCGAGAAACTGTTTTTT.

V gene TRBV12-5 combines with J gene TRBJ1-5; D remains unclear. Per the germline V gene, CDR1 is LGHNT and CDR2 is FRNRAP. The CDR3 is 12 amino acids. V was trimmed by 6 bases and J by 5 bases, leaving 8 bases between them. CDR3 nucleotides: TGTGCTAGTGGGACACCCCATCAGCCCCAGCATTTT. Translation gives CASGTPHQPQHF.

The chain employs TRBV10-2 and TRBJ2-1, with 11 positions matching TRBD2. Germline CDR1 reads WSHSY; CDR2 reads SAAADI. The junction had 9 bases not matched to a gene; V was cut back by 2 bases and J by 0 bases. This CDR3 has 19 residues. The CDR3: CASSEHGSGGAGSYNEQFF. The CDR3 region has the DNA TGCGCCAGCAGTGAGCATGGTAGCGGGGGGGCTGGCTCCTACAATGAGCAGTTCTTC.

The rearrangement uses TRBV10-3 and TRBJ1-6; 8 bases are shared with TRBD1. Germline loops: CDR1 ENHRY, CDR2 SYGVKD. CDR3 length: 14 amino acids. Trimming removed 10 bases from V and 7 bases from J; junction bases left unmatched: 9. The CDR3 nucleotides are TGTGCCACTGGAGTAGGACAGGGCAATTCACCCCTCCACTTT. It is translated as CATGVGQGNSPLHF.

This rearrangement joins TRBV5-1 to TRBJ1-4; TRBD1 agrees at 11 bases. From germline, CDR1 is SGHRS and CDR2 YFSETQ. This CDR3 region has 18 residues. Trimming at V came to 0 bases and at J to 2 bases, leaving 6 bases not matched to a gene. In nucleotides, the CDR3 is TGCGCCAGCAGCTTGGTACCGGGACAGGGGGTTACTAATGAAAAACTGTTTTTT. Amino acid sequence: CASSLVPGQGVTNEKLFF.

This clone appeared once. This rearrangement joins TRBV13 to TRBJ2-1; TRBD1 aligns across 11 bases. The germline V gene has CDR1 PRHDT and CDR2 FYEKMQ (reference sequence). Losses at the gene ends were 5 bases for V and 9 bases for J; bases not matched to a gene: 9. This CDR3 is built from 15 residues. The CDR3 loop reads CASSPPGQGVGEQFF. The CDR3 DNA sequence: TGTGCCAGCAGCCCTCCGGGACAGGGGGTAGGTGAGCAGTTCTTC. The whole variable domain, remainder taken from reference TRBV13 and TRBJ2-1, is AAGVIQSPRHLIKEKRETATLKCYPIPRHDTVYWYQQGPGQDPQFLISFYEKMQSDKGSIPDRFSAQQFSDYHSELNMSSLELGDSALYFCASSPPGQGVGEQFFGPGTRLTVL.

The rearrangement joins TRBV10-3 to TRBJ2-3; 11 bases align to TRBD2. After removal of 11 bases from V and 4 bases from J, the junction contained 11 bases not matched to a gene. Germline CDR1 and CDR2: ENHRY and SYGVKD. CDR3 size: 15 residues. This chain's CDR3 is CASAPLAGGADTQYF. Written as DNA, the CDR3 is TGTGCCTCGGCCCCATTAGCGGGAGGGGCAGATACGCAGTATTTT.

The chain joins TRBV5-1 to TRBJ1-4; D call uncertain. Germline CDR1 and CDR2: SGHRS and YFSETQ. Trimming stripped 0 bases from V and 2 bases from J, with 8 bases between. This CDR3 has 15 residues. The CDR3 reads CASSLARSTNEKLFF. The CDR3 DNA reads TGCGCCAGCAGCTTGGCTAGGAGTACTAATGAAAAACTGTTTTTT.

This chain connects TRBV19 to TRBJ2-7; D gene uncertain. Germline assignment: CDR1 LNHDA and CDR2 SQIVND (reference sequence). The CDR3 consists of 13 residues. The V end was cut by 2 bases, the J end by 1 base, with 6 bases between. The CDR3 here is CASSIYYSYEQYF. CDR3 coding DNA: TGTGCCAGTAGTATATACTATTCCTACGAGCAGTACTTC.

V gene TRBV6-5 combines with J gene TRBJ1-4; 9 bases are a match to TRBD1. V gave up 6 bases and J gave up 7 bases; unmatched junction bases: 6. Germline CDR1 reads MNHEY; CDR2 reads SVGAGI. The CDR3 contains 14 residues. CDR3 protein: CASSRDRDGEKLFF. The CDR3 region has the DNA TGTGCCAGCAGCCGGGACAGGGACGGTGAAAAACTGTTTTTT.

The J gene is TRBJ1-4, the V gene TRBV2; possibly TRBD1 for D (6 bases). Deletions cut 10 bases from V and 8 bases from J, with 17 bases between. The CDR3 runs to 13 residues. Germline assignment: CDR1 SNHLY and CDR2 FYNNEI. CDR3 nucleotide sequence: TGTGCCACCCGAGGCGGGGGGCACGAAAAACTGTTTTTT. The encoded protein is CATRGGGHEKLFF.

The gene calls are TRBV24-1 and TRBJ1-1; TRBD1 matches at 7 bases. Germline lookup yields CDR1 KGHDR and CDR2 SFDVKD. The junction had 4 bases not matched to a gene; V was cut back by 5 bases and J by 5 bases. The CDR3 has 13 amino acids. DNA for the CDR3: TGTGCCACCAGTGGAGGGGGCTGGACTGAAGCTTTCTTT. It encodes CATSGGGWTEAFF.

This sequence joins TRBV18 and TRBJ1-1; D is unresolved. The CDR3 totals 15 residues. Germline V CDR1 and CDR2: KGHSH, LQKENI. V gave up 2 bases and J gave up 1 base, with 11 bases separating them. Here the CDR3 reads CASSPGKGGNTEAFF. The CDR3 DNA sequence: TGTGCCAGCTCACCAGGGAAGGGAGGGAACACTGAAGCTTTCTTT.

J is TRBJ2-3 and V is TRBV19; 13 nucleotides agree with TRBD2. In germline, CDR1 is LNHDA, CDR2 SQIVND (reference sequence). J lost 5 bases, V lost 3 bases, and 8 bases had no gene match. The CDR3 runs to 17 residues. CDR3 in DNA: TGTGCCAGTAGTATTTTTGGGACTAGCGGGGAACTAGATACGCAGTATTTT. Its translation is CASSIFGTSGELDTQYF.

The chain joins TRBV7-2 to TRBJ1-5, with 7 bases matching TRBD1. The germline V gene has CDR1 SGHTA and CDR2 FQGNSA. The CDR3 runs to 17 residues. Trimming at V came to 5 bases and at J to 4 bases, leaving 14 bases not matched to a gene. The CDR3 bases are TGTGCCAGCAGCGCGACTCGACAGGGTACTTATAATCAGCCCCAGCATTTT. This sequence encodes CASSATRQGTYNQPQHF.

This chain connects TRBV29-1 to TRBJ1-2; tentatively, D is TRBD1 (5 bases). Germline CDR1 is SQVTM and CDR2 is ANQGSEA. V lost 3 bases and J 2 bases, leaving 13 bases between the germline ends. This CDR3 has 14 amino acids. In nucleotides, the CDR3 is TGCAGCGTTGACAACACCGGGGGAAACTATGGCTACACCTTC. This gives the protein CSVDNTGGNYGYTF. Combining the CDR3 with reference TRBV29-1 and TRBJ1-2 gives the whole variable domain SAVISQKPSRDICQRGTSLTIQCQVDSQVTMMFWYRQQPGQSLTLIATANQGSEATYESGFVIDKFPISRPNLTFSTLTVSNMSPEDSSIYLCSVDNTGGNYGYTFGSGTRLTVV.

V and J are TRBV5-8 and TRBJ1-5; TRBD1 is a possible D gene (5 bases). Germline V CDR1 and CDR2: SGHTS, YDEGEE. V dropped 0 bases and J dropped 5 bases, with 15 bases sitting between them. The CDR3 runs 16 residues. This CDR3 reads CASSLAQFRVDQPQHF. CDR3 sequence (DNA): TGTGCCAGCAGCTTGGCTCAATTCAGGGTAGATCAGCCCCAGCATTTT.

The chain employs TRBV24-1 and TRBJ2-1; unclear D gene. The CDR3 covers 13 residues. Trimming shortened V by 2 bases and J by 10 bases, and 11 bases separated the two germline ends. Germline CDR1 KGHDR, CDR2 SFDVKD. CDR3 loop: CATSDYSNREQFF. The CDR3 DNA reads as TGTGCCACCAGTGATTACTCGAACCGGGAGCAGTTCTTC.

This clone was counted a few times. The gene calls are TRBV12-5 and TRBJ1-5; D is perhaps TRBD1 (6 bases). The CDR3 is 14 residues long. Germline assignment: CDR1 LGHNT and CDR2 FRNRAP. Trimming pared 6 bases from V and 7 bases from J, leaving 16 bases between. The CDR3 DNA sequence: TGTGCTAGTGGACAGACAGGTGTAGGACAGCCCCAGCATTTT. It translates to CASGQTGVGQPQHF.